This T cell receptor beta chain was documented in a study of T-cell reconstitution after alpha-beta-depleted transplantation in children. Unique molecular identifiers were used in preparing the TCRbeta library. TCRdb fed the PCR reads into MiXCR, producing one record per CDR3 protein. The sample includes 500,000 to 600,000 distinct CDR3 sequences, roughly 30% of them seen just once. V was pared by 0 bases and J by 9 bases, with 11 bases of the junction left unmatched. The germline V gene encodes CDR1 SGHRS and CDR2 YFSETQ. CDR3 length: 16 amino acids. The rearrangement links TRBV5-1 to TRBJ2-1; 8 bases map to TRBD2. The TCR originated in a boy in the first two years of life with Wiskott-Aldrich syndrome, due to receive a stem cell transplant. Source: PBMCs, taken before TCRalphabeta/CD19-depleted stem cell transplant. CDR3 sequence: CASSLAGSGIGSEQFF. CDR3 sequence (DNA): TGCGCCAGCAGCTTGGCCGGTAGCGGGATCGGAAGTGAGCAGTTCTTC.